The 5 T cell receptor beta chains below come from one sample, sequenced in a study of shared clonotypes between healthy human individuals. TCRdb's table, derived via immunoSEQ multiplex PCR, lists solely in-frame clones and lacks some. The table has a few million clones, just under 95% seen once. The material sequenced was naive CD4+ T cells from PBMCs. Subset described: CD45RA+ positively selected. The source is a man younger than 30 in good health. Some clones in this sample may be carry-over from other donors' samples.

The chain couples TRBV10-1 to TRBJ2-1; unclear D gene. CDR3 length: 13 amino acids. Germline loops: CDR1 WNHNN, CDR2 SYGVQD (reference sequence). With 3 bases removed from V and 7 bases from J, the gap between germline ends came to 10 bases. CDR3: CASSDDRRNEQFF. In DNA, the CDR3 is TGCGCCAGCAGTGACGACCGAAGGAATGAGCAGTTCTTC.

The rearrangement uses TRBV7-2 and TRBJ2-7; TRBD1 aligns across 9 bases. CDR1 and CDR2 (germline): SGHTA, FQGNSA. This CDR3 is 15 amino acids long. Trimming at V came to 1 base and at J to 7 bases, leaving 8 bases not matched to a gene. CDR3 bases: TGTGCCAGCAGCTTAGGTACAGGGGGCTCAGGGGAGCAGTACTTC. Translation: CASSLGTGGSGEQYF.

The J gene is TRBJ1-5, the V gene TRBV27; the D is unclear. Germline CDR1 reads MNHEY; CDR2 reads SMNVEV (reference sequence). The CDR3 is 15 residues long. V lost 0 bases and J lost 6, with 12 bases in between. The CDR3 bases are TGTGCCAGCAGTTTATCCGGGCCAGGAGTTCAGCCCCAGCATTTT. Amino acid sequence: CASSLSGPGVQPQHF.

V usage is TRBV6-1 and J usage is TRBJ2-7; possible D gene TRBD2, 7 bases. The CDR3 is 16 amino acids. Trimming left V 0 bases short and J 6 bases short, with 18 bases between. Germline V gene data show CDR1 as MNHNS and CDR2 as SASEGT. The CDR3: CASSEAGGGGLREQYF. CDR3 in DNA: TGTGCCAGCAGTGAAGCGGGAGGGGGAGGTTTGCGCGAGCAGTACTTC.

The chain recombines TRBV6-6 with TRBJ2-7; the D call may be TRBD1 or TRBD2 (6 bases each). CDR3 length: 14 residues. V lost 4 bases and J 7 bases, leaving 17 bases between the germline ends. From germline, CDR1 is MNHNY and CDR2 SVGAGI (reference sequence). Here the CDR3 DNA reads TGTGCCAGCAGTTTCGACAGGACTCGGGAGGAGCAGTACTTC. This gives the protein CASSFDRTREEQYF.